Presented here are 21 T cell receptor beta chains from one specimen sequenced in a study of identical twins. MiXCR was run by TCRdb on the 5' RACE reads, yielding one entry per CDR3 protein. The sample includes some 500,000 distinct CDR3 sequences, approximately 22% of them seen just once. This same sample was also part of a study on T cells expressing NK-cell markers.

The sequenced sample was CD4+ T cells sorted from blood. Source of these receptors: a woman aged 18-29 years in good health.

For the CDR3, the DNA is TGTGCCAGCAGCTTAACCAGGGAAGGCACTGAAGCTTTCTTT. It yields the protein CASSLTREGTEAFF. This sequence joins TRBV7-3 and TRBJ1-1, with D perhaps TRBD1 (5 bases). Germline assignment: CDR1 SGHTA and CDR2 FQGTGA. CDR3 length: 14 amino acids. V dropped 0 bases and J dropped 4 bases, with 9 bases sitting between them.

This clonotype was detected only a few times. The chain is built from TRBV29-1 and TRBJ1-1, with D unclear. V lost 4 bases, J lost 3 bases, and 12 bases lay in between. Germline-derived CDR1 and CDR2 are SQVTM and ANQGSEA. This CDR3 has 13 residues. CDR3 loop: CSVGWMVDTEAFF. In DNA form, the CDR3 reads TGCAGCGTTGGTTGGATGGTGGACACTGAAGCTTTCTTT.

V usage is TRBV6-1 and J usage is TRBJ2-4; no definite D call. This CDR3 comprises 17 residues. Germline assignment: CDR1 MNHNS and CDR2 SASEGT. Trimming took off 1 base at V and 0 bases at J, with 13 bases between the two ends. The CDR3 nucleotides read TGTGCCAGCAGTGAAGTTCTCCCGCCCTCAGCCAAAAACATTCAGTACTTC. This translates into CASSEVLPPSAKNIQYF.

This sequence joins TRBV12-3 or TRBV12-4 and TRBJ1-1; 9 bases line up with TRBD1. The J segment lost 4 bases and the V segment lost 6 bases, leaving 9 bases of the junction unmatched. The CDR3 runs 15 residues. The CDR3 DNA reads TGTGCCAGCAGCCGACGGACAGGGGCGTCCACTGAAGCTTTCTTT. As protein: CASSRRTGASTEAFF.

This clonotype was counted at least ten times. V usage is TRBV5-1 and J usage is TRBJ2-7; D ambiguous. The CDR3 totals 13 residues. Per the germline V gene, CDR1 is SGHRS and CDR2 is YFSETQ. V dropped 4 bases and J dropped 4 bases, with 12 bases sitting between them. The CDR3 sequence is CASSQQSSYEQYF. CDR3 nucleotides: TGCGCCAGCAGCCAACAGAGTAGTTACGAGCAGTACTTC. The whole variable domain, filled in from reference TRBV5-1 and TRBJ2-7, reads KAGVTQTPRYLIKTRGQQVTLSCSPISGHRSVSWYQQTPGQGLQFLFEYFSETQRNKGNFPGRFSGRQFSNSRSEMNVSTLELGDSALYLCASSQQSSYEQYFGPGTRLTVT.

The rearrangement uses TRBV20-1 and TRBJ2-3, with D possibly matching TRBD1 (6 bases). The CDR3 is 14 amino acids. The V gene's germline CDR1 is DFQATT and CDR2 SNEGSKA (reference sequence). The germline V and J ends were trimmed by 3 bases and 0 bases, with 10 bases remaining between them. CDR3: CSASYRASTDTQYF. CDR3 nucleotides: TGCAGTGCTAGCTACAGGGCTAGCACAGATACGCAGTATTTT.

In this sample, this clonotype turned up a few times. DNA for the CDR3: TGTGCCAGCAGCCTGATGTACAGGGGGCAGTACTTC. Protein: CASSLMYRGQYF. The rearrangement joins TRBV12-3 or TRBV12-4 to TRBJ2-7; 7 bases fit TRBD1. The CDR3 runs 12 residues. Losses at the gene ends were 6 bases for V and 9 bases for J; bases not matched to a gene: 8.

V and J are TRBV5-1 and TRBJ2-3, with D hard to call. Germline V lookup: CDR1 SGHRS, CDR2 YFSETQ. Trimming cost V 1 base and J 1 base, with 13 bases left between them. The CDR3 totals 16 residues. The CDR3 DNA sequence: TGCGCCAGCAGCTTGTTCCGACCCCAGGGCACAGATACGCAGTATTTT. Amino acids: CASSLFRPQGTDTQYF.

In this sample, this clonotype turned up a few times. The V gene is TRBV6-1, the J gene TRBJ2-7; a weak D match, TRBD1 (7 bases). The V end lost 5 bases, the J end lost 3 bases, and 17 bases lay between the germline ends. Germline assignment: CDR1 MNHNS and CDR2 SASEGT. The CDR3 covers 15 residues. CDR3 loop: CASSRPGGQGYEQYF. Written as DNA, the CDR3 is TGTGCCAGCAGTAGACCAGGGGGGCAAGGCTACGAGCAGTACTTC.

This clonotype was seen only a few times. The chain uses TRBV20-1 and TRBJ2-1; D is unresolved. The CDR3 runs to 15 residues. Trimming cost V 1 base and J 7 bases, with 17 bases left between them. Germline V gene data show CDR1 as DFQATT and CDR2 as SNEGSKA (reference sequence). In DNA form, the CDR3 reads TGCAGTGCTAGAGTTCAAGATTTCATCTTGAATGAGCAGTTCTTC. Translating it yields CSARVQDFILNEQFF.

The chain joins TRBV14 to TRBJ1-1, with D tentatively TRBD1 (6 bases). Looked up from germline, CDR1 is SGHDN and CDR2 is FVKESK. This CDR3 is built from 13 residues. V lost 3 bases and J 10 bases, leaving 15 bases between the germline ends. CDR3 in amino acids: CASSQNRAVGAFF. Written as DNA, the CDR3 is TGTGCCAGCAGCCAGAACAGGGCGGTGGGAGCTTTCTTT.

This clonotype has just one count. The chain carries TRBV30 and TRBJ2-1, with D possibly matching TRBD2 (6 bases). Germline assignment: CDR1 GTSNPN and CDR2 SVGIG (reference sequence). V dropped 2 bases and J dropped 12 bases, with 26 bases sitting between them. The CDR3 length is 16 residues. Here the CDR3 reads CAWSILTGVPLRVQFF. Written as DNA, the CDR3 is TGTGCCTGGAGTATCCTGACGGGAGTGCCCCTCCGCGTGCAGTTCTTC.

This clonotype came up a few times. The chain is built from TRBV12-3 or TRBV12-4 and TRBJ2-7, with D perhaps TRBD2 (6 bases). The CDR3 is 15 amino acids. The V end was cut by 1 base, the J end by 6 bases, with 16 bases between. The CDR3 loop reads CASSLGASVLAEQYF. Written as DNA, the CDR3 is TGTGCCAGCAGTTTAGGGGCTAGCGTTCTCGCCGAGCAGTACTTC.

In this sample, this clonotype turned up many times. The chain uses TRBV5-1 and TRBJ2-1; TRBD2 matches at 7 bases. Per germline, CDR1 SGHRS and CDR2 YFSETQ. CDR3 size: 17 residues. Trimming removed 1 base from V and 1 base from J; junction bases left unmatched: 8. The CDR3 DNA follows: TGCGCCAGCAGCTTGAGGAGACTAGCTGCGTCCTACAATGAGCAGTTCTTC. Protein: CASSLRRLAASYNEQFF. The entire variable domain, with the rest obtained from reference TRBV5-1 and TRBJ2-1, is as follows: KAGVTQTPRYLIKTRGQQVTLSCSPISGHRSVSWYQQTPGQGLQFLFEYFSETQRNKGNFPGRFSGRQFSNSRSEMNVSTLELGDSALYLCASSLRRLAASYNEQFFGPGTRLTVL.

This clonotype was seen more than once but under ten times. This sequence joins TRBV20-1 and TRBJ2-5, with no clear D. V lost 6 bases and J lost 5, with 13 bases in between. The CDR3 contains 12 residues. The germline CDR1 and CDR2 sequences are DFQATT and SNEGSKA (reference sequence). CDR3: CSASWLGETQYF. DNA for the CDR3: TGCAGTGCCTCTTGGCTGGGCGAGACCCAGTACTTC.

This clonotype occurred a few times. The V gene is TRBV12-3 or TRBV12-4, the J gene TRBJ1-1; D is uncertain. Trimming took 2 bases from V and 0 from J, leaving 7 bases between them. CDR3 length: 14 residues. CDR3 sequence (DNA): TGTGCCAGCAGTTTACGGAGGATGAACACTGAAGCTTTCTTT. Its translation is CASSLRRMNTEAFF.

The rearrangement links TRBV3-1 to TRBJ2-1; D is ambiguous. This CDR3 contains 12 residues. Per germline, CDR1 LGHDT and CDR2 YNNKEL (reference sequence). The V and J ends lost 3 bases and 8 bases respectively, with 8 bases between them. The CDR3 here is CASSHLSDEQFF. DNA of the CDR3: TGTGCCAGCAGCCATCTTTCCGATGAGCAGTTCTTC.

In this sample, this clonotype turned up a few times. CDR3: CASRNRVYEQYF. The DNA of the CDR3 is TGTGCCAGCCGAAACAGGGTCTACGAGCAGTACTTC. The V and J genes are TRBV6-2 or TRBV6-3 and TRBJ2-7, with D maybe TRBD1 (6 bases). Per germline, CDR1 MNHEY and CDR2 SVGEGT. V was pared by 8 bases and J by 3 bases, with 11 bases between. This CDR3 contains 12 residues.

This clonotype showed up just a few times. This chain links TRBV20-1 with TRBJ2-1; 13 bases fit TRBD2. With 1 base clipped from V and 6 bases from J, the junction kept 6 bases outside the gene matches. The CDR3 contains 16 residues. The germline CDR1 and CDR2 sequences are DFQATT and SNEGSKA (reference sequence). In DNA form, the CDR3 reads TGCAGTGCTAGAGGACTAGCGGGGGGTTTGTCCAATGAGCAGTTCTTC. This translates into CSARGLAGGLSNEQFF.

This clonotype was detected only a few times. V is TRBV14 and J is TRBJ2-3, with 7 bases that match TRBD2. The CDR3 totals 17 residues. Germline CDR1 and CDR2: SGHDN and FVKESK. The trim removed 0 bases at V and 2 bases at J, leaving 8 bases unmatched. The CDR3 sequence is CASSQEFWRGYTDTQYF. In DNA form, the CDR3 reads TGTGCCAGCAGCCAAGAATTTTGGCGGGGGTACACAGATACGCAGTATTTT.

The chain recombines TRBV5-5 with TRBJ2-5; weak D call: TRBD2 (6 bases). The CDR3 totals 14 residues. Trimming removed 3 bases at V and 3 bases at J, with 12 bases between. CDR1 is SGHKS and CDR2 is YYEKEE in the germline V gene (reference sequence). CDR3 in DNA: TGTGCCAGCAGCTCAGCTCAGCGGGAAGAGACCCAGTACTTC. Encoded protein: CASSSAQREETQYF. Based on the CDR3 plus reference TRBV5-5 and TRBJ2-5, the full variable domain is DAGVTQSPTHLIKTRGQQVTLRCSPISGHKSVSWYQQVLGQGPQFIFQYYEKEERGRGNFPDRFSARQFPNYSSELNVNALLLGDSALYLCASSSAQREETQYFGPGTRLLVL.